Shown below are 28 T cell receptor beta chains from a single sample sequenced in a study of blood T cell repertoires in COVID-19. Profiled with immunoSEQ multiplex PCR; TCRdb holds only in-frame clones, not every one. The sample carries approximately 500,000 clones, 80% to 90% recorded once. The sample comprised peripheral blood. All receptors derive from a young man with COVID-19, enrolled during active disease.

This rearrangement joins TRBV18 to TRBJ1-5, with no clear D. V lost 3 bases and J 6 bases, leaving 12 bases between the germline ends. This CDR3 is 14 amino acids long. Germline loops: CDR1 KGHSH, CDR2 LQKENI. CDR3 loop: CASSPSGGSQPQHF. The CDR3 nucleotides are TGTGCCAGCTCACCGAGCGGAGGTAGTCAGCCCCAGCATTTT. Together with reference TRBV18 and TRBJ1-5, the CDR3 gives the full variable domain: NAGVMQNPRHLVRRRGQEARLRCSPMKGHSHVYWYRQLPEEGLKFMVYLQKENIIDESGMPKERFSAEFPKEGPSILRIQQVVRGDSAAYFCASSPSGGSQPQHFGDGTRLSIL.

The CDR3 spells CASSLAGGRLADPYEQYF. CDR3 coding DNA: TGTGCCAGCAGCTTAGCGGGGGGGAGACTAGCGGATCCCTACGAGCAGTACTTC. The chain combines TRBV13 with TRBJ2-7, with 9 bases identical to TRBD2. The junction had 12 bases not matched to a gene; V was cut back by 1 base and J by 2 bases. This CDR3 is built from 18 residues. The germline gives CDR1 PRHDT, CDR2 FYEKMQ (reference sequence).

This clone was detected only a few times. The gene calls are TRBV9 and TRBJ2-7; TRBD2 matches 7 bases. CDR1 and CDR2 from the germline V gene are SGDLS and YYNGEE. The CDR3 contains 14 residues. With V trimmed by 5 bases and J by 5 bases, 10 bases remained unmatched. In nucleotides, the CDR3 is TGTGCCAGCAGTGAAGGGAGGGTCCTAGACGAGCAGTACTTC. It yields the protein CASSEGRVLDEQYF.

The V gene is TRBV29-1, the J gene TRBJ2-6; TRBD1 agrees at 8 bases. In germline, CDR1 is SQVTM, CDR2 ANQGSEA. The CDR3 contains 16 residues. After removal of 4 bases from V and 4 bases from J, the junction contained 9 bases not matched to a gene. The CDR3 DNA reads TGCAGCGTTGCCGGACAGGGCCCACGGGGGGCCAACGTCCTGACTTTC. Protein sequence: CSVAGQGPRGANVLTF. Based on the CDR3 plus reference TRBV29-1 and TRBJ2-6, the full variable domain is SAVISQKPSRDICQRGTSLTIQCQVDSQVTMMFWYRQQPGQSLTLIATANQGSEATYESGFVIDKFPISRPNLTFSTLTVSNMSPEDSSIYLCSVAGQGPRGANVLTFGAGSRLTVL.

The chain recombines TRBV11-3 with TRBJ2-3; TRBD2 matches 8 bases. This CDR3 comprises 14 residues. Germline loops: CDR1 SGHNT, CDR2 YENEEA. With 5 bases clipped from V and 4 bases from J, the junction kept 5 bases outside the gene matches. The CDR3 bases are TGTGCCAGCAGCCGTAGCGGGGAGTCAGATACGCAGTATTTT. It translates to CASSRSGESDTQYF.

V usage is TRBV2 and J usage is TRBJ1-5, with D maybe TRBD1 (6 bases). V was clipped by 6 bases and J by 6 bases, with 12 bases between them. Looked up from germline, CDR1 is SNHLY and CDR2 is FYNNEI. The CDR3 sequence is 13 residues long. The CDR3 coding sequence is TGTGCCAGCAGGTCCAGGGGCGGTCAGCCCCAGCATTTT. Translated: CASRSRGGQPQHF. Looking up the rest from reference TRBV2 and TRBJ1-5 gives the full variable domain: EPEVTQTPSHQVTQMGQEVILRCVPISNHLYFYWYRQILGQKVEFLVSFYNNEISEKSEIFDDQFSVERPDGSNFTLKIRSTKLEDSAMYFCASRSRGGQPQHFGDGTRLSIL.

The genes are TRBV7-6 and TRBJ1-5; D not certain. Trimming stripped 5 bases from V and 4 bases from J, with 6 bases between. CDR3 length equals 12 residues. CDR1 and CDR2 (germline): SGHVS, FNYEAQ. In nucleotides, the CDR3 is TGTGCCAGCAGCCCCCTAAATCAGCCCCAGCATTTT. Translation gives CASSPLNQPQHF.

This clone was observed once. The chain recombines TRBV29-1 with TRBJ2-7; 10 positions agree with TRBD1. Germline V gene sequence: CDR1 SQVTM, CDR2 ANQGSEA. J gave up 7 bases and V 5 bases, and 11 bases lay outside the gene matches. The CDR3 runs to 14 residues. CDR3 in amino acids: CSVKEGTGVWEQYF. The CDR3 DNA follows: TGCAGCGTTAAGGAGGGGACAGGGGTGTGGGAGCAGTACTTC.

This chain links TRBV24-1 with TRBJ1-1; perhaps TRBD1 as D (6 bases). V lost 4 bases, J lost 6 bases, and 17 bases lay in between. Germline CDR1 reads KGHDR; CDR2 reads SFDVKD. This CDR3 contains 15 residues. CDR3 loop: CATSDSREGVAEAFF. In nucleotides, the CDR3 is TGTGCCACCAGTGACTCGCGGGAGGGGGTCGCTGAAGCTTTCTTT.

This clone came up once. The chain joins TRBV2 to TRBJ1-6; D perhaps matches TRBD1 (5 bases). The CDR3 contains 15 residues. V lost 3 bases and J 6 bases, leaving 12 bases between the germline ends. CDR1 is SNHLY, CDR2 FYNNEI, per germline. CDR3 DNA: TGTGCCAGCAGTGATGCAGGGCGTTCTAATTCACCCCTCCACTTT. This gives the protein CASSDAGRSNSPLHF.

The chain employs TRBV11-3 and TRBJ2-3; D is possibly TRBD2 (6 bases). The CDR3 length is 15 residues. Germline CDR1 is SGHNT and CDR2 is YENEEA. V lost 3 bases, J lost 4 bases, and 14 bases lay in between. The chain's CDR3 is CASSLGGVVADTQYF. The DNA for the CDR3 is TGTGCCAGCAGCTTGGGGGGAGTAGTGGCAGATACGCAGTATTTT. Looking up the rest from reference TRBV11-3 and TRBJ2-3 gives the full variable domain: EAGVVQSPRYKIIEKKQPVAFWCNPISGHNTLYWYLQNLGQGPELLIRYENEEAVDDSQLPKDRFSAERLKGVDSTLKIQPAELGDSAVYLCASSLGGVVADTQYFGPGTRLTVL.

The chain uses TRBV2 and TRBJ2-1; maybe TRBD2 (7 bases). Germline-derived CDR1 and CDR2 are SNHLY and FYNNEI. CDR3 size: 15 residues. Trimming took off 2 bases at V and 3 bases at J, with 11 bases between the two ends. The CDR3 reads CASSESGGHYNEQFF. The CDR3 DNA reads as TGTGCCAGCAGTGAATCGGGGGGCCACTACAATGAGCAGTTCTTC.

V is TRBV6-5 and J is TRBJ2-7, with D perhaps TRBD2 (6 bases). Trimming took off 0 bases at V and 6 bases at J, with 15 bases between the two ends. This CDR3 has 15 amino acids. Per the germline V gene, CDR1 is MNHEY and CDR2 is SVGAGI. The CDR3 nucleotides read TGTGCCAGCAGTTACTCCGGTGCGGGGCGCGGCGAGCAGTACTTC. This gives the protein CASSYSGAGRGEQYF.

This chain links TRBV7-9 with TRBJ2-2; D gene uncertain. This CDR3 has 12 residues. CDR1 and CDR2 (germline): SEHNR, FQNEAQ (reference sequence). The V end lost 2 bases, the J end lost 6 bases, and 4 bases lay between the germline ends. The CDR3 region has the DNA TGTGCCAGCAGCTTATCTCCCGGGGAGCTGTTTTTT. Encoded protein: CASSLSPGELFF.

The V and J genes are TRBV3-1 (or the pseudogene TRBV3-2) and TRBJ2-7; D is perhaps TRBD1 (6 bases). The CDR3 sequence is 15 residues long. Trimming pared 4 bases from V and 6 bases from J, leaving 19 bases between. Germline-derived CDR1 and CDR2 are LGHDT and YNNKEL (reference sequence). As DNA, the CDR3 is TGTGCCAGCAGCCGACCGGGACAATTCGGGTCCGAGCAGTACTTC. It specifies CASSRPGQFGSEQYF.

CDR3 nucleotide sequence: TGTGCCAGCAGCCCACAGACCTATAATTCACCCCTCCACTTT. As protein: CASSPQTYNSPLHF. The chain recombines TRBV3-1 (or the pseudogene TRBV3-2) with TRBJ1-6; D is uncertain. Trimming stripped 4 bases from V and 2 bases from J, with 6 bases between. Germline CDR1 is LGHDT and CDR2 is YNNKEL (reference sequence). This CDR3 comprises 14 residues.

V gene TRBV27 combines with J gene TRBJ2-7; D not certain. The CDR3 is 13 amino acids. Germline CDR1 and CDR2: MNHEY and SMNVEV (reference sequence). Trimming cost V 0 bases and J 12 bases, with 15 bases left between them. The CDR3 DNA reads as TGTGCCAGCAGTTTATCGTTGGCTCCGCCGTGGTACTTC. Residues: CASSLSLAPPWYF.

The chain has TRBV3-1 (or the pseudogene TRBV3-2) and TRBJ2-1; 8 positions agree with TRBD2. This CDR3 contains 16 residues. V shed 1 base, J shed 5 bases, and the junction held 7 bases outside the gene matches. Germline CDR1 and CDR2: LGHDT and YNNKEL (reference sequence). CDR3 sequence: CASSQAFGGAHNEQFF. In DNA form, the CDR3 reads TGTGCCAGCAGCCAAGCGTTCGGGGGGGCCCACAATGAGCAGTTCTTC.

The CDR3 here is CAWSEGLLAGGRDEQFF. The CDR3 DNA reads as TGTGCCTGGAGTGAGGGCCTGCTAGCGGGAGGGCGGGATGAGCAGTTCTTC. The V and J genes are TRBV30 and TRBJ2-1, with 12 bases matching TRBD2. From germline, CDR1 is GTSNPN and CDR2 SVGIG (reference sequence). The CDR3 is made up of 17 amino acids. The J segment lost 8 bases and the V segment lost 1 base, leaving 12 bases of the junction unmatched.

The chain employs TRBV7-9 and TRBJ2-2; D uncertain. CDR1 SEHNR and CDR2 FQNEAQ come from the germline V gene (reference sequence). This CDR3 region has 13 residues. V lost 2 bases and J 5 bases, leaving 6 bases between the germline ends. The CDR3 coding sequence is TGTGCCAGCAGCTTACCGGAGACCGGGGAGCTGTTTTTT. Encoded protein: CASSLPETGELFF. Filled out from reference TRBV7-9 and TRBJ2-2, the complete variable domain reads DTGVSQNPRHKITKRGQNVTFRCDPISEHNRLYWYRQTLGQGPEFLTYFQNEAQLEKSRLLSDRFSAERPKGSFSTLEIQRTEQGDSAMYLCASSLPETGELFFGEGSRLTVL.

The count of this clone is one. The chain uses TRBV7-8 and TRBJ2-7; weak D call: TRBD1 (6 bases). This CDR3 has 16 residues. Germline loops: CDR1 SGHVS, CDR2 FQNEAQ. V dropped 5 bases and J dropped 3 bases, with 20 bases sitting between them. The CDR3 region has the DNA TGTGCCAGCAGCCCACCCCGGGGCAGGGGATACTACGAGCAGTACTTC. This gives the protein CASSPPRGRGYYEQYF. Full variable domain (outside the CDR3, taken from reference TRBV7-8 and TRBJ2-7): GAGVSQSPRYKVAKRGQDVALRCDPISGHVSLFWYQQALGQGPEFLTYFQNEAQLDKSGLPSDRFFAERPEGSVSTLKIQRTQQEDSAVYLCASSPPRGRGYYEQYFGPGTRLTVT.

The chain couples TRBV19 to TRBJ1-5, with TRBD1 identical over 9 bases. V dropped 6 bases and J dropped 1; count of bases not matched to a gene: 4. Germline CDR1 is LNHDA and CDR2 is SQIVND (reference sequence). The length of the CDR3 is 15 residues. The CDR3 DNA follows: TGTGCCAGTAGGATGGGACAGGGAAGCAATCAGCCCCAGCATTTT. It specifies CASRMGQGSNQPQHF.

The table lists this clone with a few counts. The V and J genes are TRBV6-5 and TRBJ1-2; a weak D match, TRBD1 (6 bases). The CDR3 has 16 amino acids. Germline V gene data show CDR1 as MNHEY and CDR2 as SVGAGI. Trimming took off 2 bases at V and 1 base at J, with 14 bases between the two ends. CDR3: CASSYGAGAFNYGYTF. The CDR3 DNA follows: TGTGCCAGCAGTTACGGGGCAGGGGCTTTTAACTATGGCTACACCTTC.

This clone was counted a single time. A junction boundary mismatches the germline segment, possibly from a read error. The chain is built from TRBV19 and TRBJ1-1; possible D gene TRBD1, 6 bases. Per germline, CDR1 LNHDA and CDR2 SQIVND (reference sequence). CDR3 length equals 15 residues. CDR3 sequence (DNA): TGTGCCAGTAGCATAGTGACAGGTAAGAACACTGAAGCTTTCTTT. Protein product: CASSIVTGKNTEAFF.

DNA for the CDR3: TGTGCCAGCAGCTTAGCGGTGCAGAAGTACAATGAGCAGTTCTTC. The encoded protein is CASSLAVQKYNEQFF. The rearrangement joins TRBV7-6 to TRBJ2-1; no definite D call. V was shortened by 0 bases and J by 4 bases, with 10 bases between the two germline ends. Germline V gene sequence: CDR1 SGHVS, CDR2 FNYEAQ. The CDR3 loop spans 15 amino acids.

The V call is TRBV5-4, the J call TRBJ2-5, with 7 bases fitting TRBD2. Trimming removed 2 bases from V and 5 bases from J; junction bases left unmatched: 9. The CDR3 sequence is 15 residues long. CDR1 and CDR2 from the germline V gene are SGHNT and YYREEE (reference sequence). The CDR3 spells CASSLAGPGKETQYF. DNA of the CDR3: TGTGCCAGCAGCTTAGCGGGGCCGGGCAAGGAGACCCAGTACTTC.

DNA of the CDR3: TGTGCCAGCAGCCCGACTAGCGGGAGGGCCTCCTCCGATGAGCAGTTCTTC. It is translated as CASSPTSGRASSDEQFF. The chain links TRBV2 to TRBJ2-1; 14 bases are shared with TRBD2. V was pared by 6 bases and J by 8 bases, with 12 bases of the junction left unmatched. CDR3 size: 17 residues. The germline V gene encodes CDR1 SNHLY and CDR2 FYNNEI.

J is TRBJ2-3 and V is TRBV21-1; the table's TRBD2 call for D was not verified on the DNA. TRBV21-1 is annotated as a pseudogene. The CDR3 runs 13 residues. The CDR3, as DNA: TGTGCCAACACGGGGTGGAAGACAGATACGCAGTATTTT. It codes for CANTGWKTDTQYF.